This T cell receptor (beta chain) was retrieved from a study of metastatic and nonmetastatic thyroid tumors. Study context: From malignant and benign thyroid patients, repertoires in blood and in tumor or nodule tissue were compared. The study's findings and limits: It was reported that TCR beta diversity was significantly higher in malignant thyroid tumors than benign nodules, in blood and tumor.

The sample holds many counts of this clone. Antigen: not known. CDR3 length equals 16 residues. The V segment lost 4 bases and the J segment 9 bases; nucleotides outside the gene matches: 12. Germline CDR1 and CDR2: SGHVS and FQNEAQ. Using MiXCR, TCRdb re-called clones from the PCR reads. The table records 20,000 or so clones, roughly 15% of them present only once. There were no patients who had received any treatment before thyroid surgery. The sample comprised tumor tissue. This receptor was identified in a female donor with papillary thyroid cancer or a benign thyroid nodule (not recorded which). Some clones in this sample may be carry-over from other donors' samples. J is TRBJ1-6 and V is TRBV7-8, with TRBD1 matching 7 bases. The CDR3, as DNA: TGTGCCAGCAGCTCGCCGACAGGGAATATCGGTTCACCCCTCCACTTT. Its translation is CASSSPTGNIGSPLHF. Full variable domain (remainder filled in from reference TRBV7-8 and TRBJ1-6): GAGVSQSPRYKVAKRGQDVALRCDPISGHVSLFWYQQALGQGPEFLTYFQNEAQLDKSGLPSDRFFAERPEGSVSTLKIQRTQQEDSAVYLCASSSPTGNIGSPLHFGNGTRLTVT.